A selection of T cell receptor beta chains follows, all from one sample in a study of CD8 T cells in ankylosing spondylitis. TCRdb processed the 5' RACE reads anew with MiXCR; each CDR3 protein has one entry. The sample lists hundreds of thousands of distinct CDR3 sequences, 10% to 15% occurring once. The sequencing sample was made of blood, either unsorted or a sorted T cell fraction (not recorded which). Receptor source: a male donor with ankylosing spondylitis. The CDR3 runs from the conserved cysteine through the conserved F or W. Each record gives: D gene, clone size, J gene, V gene, CDR3 protein, CDR3 DNA. A D gene is named only where the DNA matches it firmly. Clone size appears in some rows only: once, few, many, or a class for an expanded clone.

>.|.|TRBJ1-1|TRBV10-3
CAISEENGTEAFF
TGTGCCATCAGTGAAGAAAATGGTACTGAAGCTTTCTTT
>.|.|TRBJ1-5|TRBV7-2
CASSQSSGGSQPQHF
TGTGCCAGCAGTCAATCATCGGGGGGCAGTCAGCCCCAGCATTTT
>TRBD2|.|TRBJ2-5|TRBV9
CASSVGAGEGSETQYF
TGTGCCAGCAGCGTAGGAGCGGGAGAAGGGTCGGAGACCCAGTACTTC
>.|few|TRBJ1-1|TRBV10-1
CASSVVQGEGEAFF
TGCGCCAGCAGTGTGGTCCAGGGTGAGGGTGAAGCTTTCTTT
>.|few|TRBJ2-2|TRBV24-1
CATSDRTVLTGELFF
TGTGCCACCAGTGACCGGACAGTATTAACCGGGGAGCTGTTTTTT
>.|.|TRBJ1-5|TRBV7-8
CASSLGQSPLNSNQPQHF
TGTGCCAGCAGCTTAGGGCAGAGTCCCTTAAATAGCAATCAGCCCCAGCATTTT
>.|.|TRBJ2-2|TRBV3-1
CASSPGGARTTGELFF
TGTGCCAGCAGCCCCGGGGGAGCTCGAACGACCGGGGAGCTGTTTTTT
>.|few|TRBJ1-1|TRBV27
CASSLWNGGEAFF
TGTGCCAGCAGTTTATGGAACGGAGGTGAAGCTTTCTTT
>TRBD1|many|TRBJ1-5|TRBV7-2
CASSSTRQGHQPQHF
TGTGCCAGCAGCTCAACTCGACAGGGTCATCAGCCCCAGCATTTT
>.|few|TRBJ2-5|TRBV20-1
CSAREGLGETQYF
TGCAGTGCTAGAGAGGGCCTAGGGGAGACCCAGTACTTC
>.|many|TRBJ2-2|TRBV12-3/TRBV12-4
CASSPTGRAREGELFF
TGTGCCAGCAGTCCCACGGGTCGGGCCCGCGAGGGGGAGCTGTTTTTT
>.|.|TRBJ1-1|TRBV6-1
CASSERGQRNTEAFF
TGTGCCAGCAGTGAACGCGGGCAGAGAAACACTGAAGCTTTCTTT
>.|.|TRBJ1-2|TRBV5-1
CASSRGETDYGYTF
TGCGCCAGCAGCCGAGGGGAAACGGACTATGGCTACACCTTC
>.|.|TRBJ2-2|TRBV20-1
CSARDAPHTGELFF
TGCAGTGCTAGAGATGCACCTCACACCGGGGAGCTGTTTTTT
>.|few|TRBJ2-7|TRBV5-1
CASSRTGTDQGYEQYF
TGCGCCAGCAGCCGGACCGGGACGGATCAGGGCTACGAGCAGTACTTC
>TRBD2|.|TRBJ2-3|TRBV11-1
CASSPPPRTSGITDTQYF
TGTGCCAGCAGCCCCCCACCACGGACTAGCGGAATCACAGATACGCAGTATTTT
>.|.|TRBJ2-7|TRBV7-9
CASSPGFGGLGYEQYF
TGTGCCAGCAGCCCGGGGTTCGGGGGGCTTGGCTACGAGCAGTACTTC
>.|.|TRBJ2-5|TRBV25-1
CASSTEGPLEETQYF
TGTGCCAGCAGTACTGAGGGACCGCTTGAAGAGACCCAGTACTTC
>.|many|TRBJ2-3|TRBV20-1
CSASFDVKDTQYF
TGCAGTGCTAGCTTCGACGTAAAAGATACGCAGTATTTT
>TRBD1|few|TRBJ1-2|TRBV29-1
CSVPRQGARGYTF
TGCAGCGTGCCCCGACAGGGGGCGCGAGGCTACACCTTC
>TRBD2|few|TRBJ2-1|TRBV10-2
CASSVWTSGGSPNEQFF
TGCGCCAGCAGTGTTTGGACTAGCGGGGGGAGCCCCAATGAGCAGTTCTTC
>.|few|TRBJ2-4|TRBV5-1
CASRDERGGDIQYF
TGCGCCAGCAGAGATGAACGGGGCGGCGACATTCAGTACTTC
>.|few|TRBJ2-3|TRBV20-1
CSARDGFLTDTQYF
TGCAGTGCTAGAGATGGATTCCTCACAGATACGCAGTATTTT
>TRBD2|few|TRBJ2-1|TRBV12-3/TRBV12-4
CASTELAGEGVGNEQFF
TGTGCCAGCACGGAACTAGCGGGAGAAGGGGTAGGAAATGAGCAGTTCTTC
>TRBD1|many|TRBJ2-1|TRBV10-3
CAIAQGMNEQFF
TGTGCCATCGCACAGGGGATGAATGAGCAGTTCTTC
>.|few|TRBJ2-1|TRBV11-2
CASSVGIARTLTDEQFF
TGTGCCAGCAGCGTCGGGATTGCAAGGACTCTGACCGATGAGCAGTTCTTC
>TRBD2|few|TRBJ2-1|TRBV20-1
CSARVRLAGSYNEQFF
TGCAGTGCTAGAGTCAGACTAGCGGGCTCCTACAATGAGCAGTTCTTC
>.|few|TRBJ2-1|TRBV7-2
CASSLEEGVKQFF
TGTGCCAGCAGCTTAGAGGAGGGAGTGAAGCAGTTCTTC
>.|few|TRBJ2-3|TRBV19
CASSIALEDTQYF
TGTGCCAGTAGTATAGCATTGGAAGATACGCAGTATTTT
>.|.|TRBJ1-2|TRBV7-8
CASTGANYGYTF
TGTGCCAGTACTGGTGCTAACTATGGCTACACCTTC
>.|many|TRBJ2-5|TRBV4-1
CASSHGPPWETQYF
TGCGCCAGCAGCCACGGGCCTCCTTGGGAGACCCAGTACTTC
>TRBD1|many|TRBJ1-2|TRBV12-3/TRBV12-4
CASSPGTAYGYTF
TGTGCCAGCAGCCCTGGGACAGCCTATGGCTACACCTTC
>TRBD1|many|TRBJ2-1|TRBV5-1
CASSRDRGDNEQFF
TGCGCCAGCAGCAGAGACAGGGGCGACAATGAGCAGTTCTTC
>TRBD2|.|TRBJ2-7|TRBV5-1
CASRTGTSGYEQYF
TGCGCCAGCAGGACCGGGACTAGCGGCTACGAGCAGTACTTC
>TRBD1|.|TRBJ1-5|TRBV12-3/TRBV12-4
CASSLGQVNQPQHF
TGTGCCAGCAGTTTGGGACAGGTAAATCAGCCCCAGCATTTT
>TRBD2|few|TRBJ2-1|TRBV14
CASSQDGSGRIYNEQFF
TGTGCCAGCAGCCAAGATGGTAGCGGGAGAATCTACAATGAGCAGTTCTTC
>TRBD2|.|TRBJ2-3|TRBV20-1
CSASIAGGPTDTQYF
TGCAGTGCTAGTATAGCGGGAGGACCCACAGATACGCAGTATTTT
>.|few|TRBJ1-4|TRBV7-8
CASSLVLGLYEKLFF
TGTGCCAGCAGCTTAGTTCTTGGACTGTATGAAAAACTGTTTTTT
>TRBD1|few|TRBJ2-1|TRBV6-4
CASSSRDRGLLQFF
TGTGCCAGCAGTAGCCGGGACAGGGGGCTTTTACAGTTCTTC
>.|.|TRBJ2-5|TRBV5-1
CASSLAEFSGETQYF
TGCGCCAGCAGCTTGGCCGAGTTTAGCGGAGAGACCCAGTACTTC
>TRBD2|.|TRBJ2-5|TRBV6-5
CASSYPGLAGQETQYF
TGTGCCAGCAGTTACCCGGGACTAGCGGGCCAAGAGACCCAGTACTTC
>.|many|TRBJ2-5|TRBV5-1
CASSLDGVYQETQYF
TGCGCCAGCAGCTTGGACGGGGTGTACCAAGAGACCCAGTACTTC
>.|few|TRBJ2-6|TRBV2
CASSGEGAGANVLTF
TGTGCCAGCAGTGGTGAGGGCGCTGGGGCCAACGTCCTGACTTTC
>TRBD2|few|TRBJ2-1|TRBV11-3
CASSNRGASGTYNEQFF
TGTGCCAGCAGCAACAGAGGTGCTAGCGGGACCTACAATGAGCAGTTCTTC